This TCR beta chain was found in a study of blood T cell repertoires in COVID-19. Study at large: Nucleic acid was either cDNA or gDNA, and it came from T cells, B-cell-depleted T cells, or PBMCs.

It was during active infection that Seattle patients were enrolled and then longitudinally followed. Authors' analysis steps: Amplification from reference gene primers served as the basis for estimated nucleated cell counts. Sequencing was performed with immunoSEQ multiplex PCR; in TCRdb, only in-frame clones are kept and a portion is missing. The V and J calls and clone size come from that table; D and trimming were worked out from the DNA. Of about 74,000 clones in the sample, roughly nine tenths were seen once. In germline, CDR1 is SGHNT, CDR2 YENEEA. The CDR3 contains 17 residues. Between the trimmed V and J ends, which lost 2 bases and 5 bases, there was a span of 19 bases.

The source is a man aged 50 to 59 with COVID-19, enrolled during active disease. This chain connects TRBV11-3 to TRBJ2-1, with TRBD1 as a possible D gene (5 bases). The sequencing sample was made of peripheral blood. The chain's CDR3 is CASSLSAGKVFDNEQFF. Here the CDR3 DNA reads TGTGCCAGCAGCTTATCGGCAGGGAAGGTTTTTGACAATGAGCAGTTCTTC.